This entry is about one T cell receptor (beta chain). Its binding antigen is unknown. There are no base qualities to consult, and no much larger clone falls within one base. A multiplex PCR system amplified the TCR beta CDR3 region, with a first 10-cycle round using 32 V-gene forward and 13 J-gene reverse primers. A QIAGEN Multiplex PCR Kit was used for first-round PCR, and the primer sequences were filed in Chinese patent CN105087789A. In a second PCR round, Illumina universal primers were added with the Phusion High-Fidelity PCR Kit. TCR libraries were paired-end sequenced at 151 bp read length on the Illumina HiSeq X Ten platform. The authors processed their data as follows. Cutadapt was used to discard reads without multiplex PCR primers, PEAR merged the read pairs, and MiXCR with default settings called the CDR3 regions. Shannon entropy measured repertoire diversity, and clonality was calculated as one minus the Shannon entropy divided by the ln of the count of productive unique sequences. Clonotypes at a frequency of at least 0.5% were defined as dominant or high-frequency T-cell clones. The raw public data were reprocessed by TCRdb itself: fastp quality trimming at Q25, MiXCR clonotype calling, in-frame beta chains only. Every distinct CDR3 protein forms one entry, paired with its most common genes and DNA. In this record, the V and J calls reflect TCRdb's handling and not the investigators' own analysis. For this sample there are some 4,500 distinct CDR3 sequences; 20% to 25% appear just once. The leading ten clones occupy approximately 10% of the sample.

These data originate in a study of immune heterogeneity within non-small cell lung tumors (dated by TCRdb to 2017 to 2018). In the study overall: Histology comprised a handful of squamous cell carcinomas, 10 non-squamous carcinomas and 1 tumor not otherwise specified. Binding of neoantigens to the HLA alleles of each patient was predicted with netMHCpan-3.0 for mutant peptides of 8 to 11 amino acids. The study combined whole-exome sequencing, RNA-seq and TCR beta repertoire sequencing of multiple spatially distinct regions from each NSCLC tumor to examine intratumoral immune heterogeneity. TCR repertoire analysis included 57 tumor loci from 15 patients, whereas transcriptome data included only 40 or so loci from around twelve patients.

V is trimmed back by 5 bases and J by 5 bases, and the junction contains 10 bases that no gene match accounts for. CDR1 and CDR2 are read off the germline V gene as KGHDR and SFDVKD. The CDR3 goes from the cysteine to the phenylalanine over 17 residues. Only the CDR3 part of the read is kept: 51 bases, read in frame from the first base. Study-wide conclusions, independent of this receptor: For the most part, high-frequency TCR beta clonotypes differed from one individual patient to another. Within a given patient, the same dominant CDR3B clonotypes showed up repeatedly across loci, although different tumor locations also carried unique high-frequency clones. Local T-cell repertoire clonality showed a statistically significant but moderate positive correlation with local tumor mutational burden (R approximately 0.34).

Genomic DNA was extracted from bulk tumor tissue and used as the TCR template, and approximately 600 ng gDNA was amplified per sample. During surgery, multiple biopsies were taken from each primary tumor and placed as far apart as possible within the tumor mass. Patients in the study cohort, which was described as untreated, were newly diagnosed NSCLC cases going through curative surgery. The samples came from approximately 14 patients with newly diagnosed non-small cell lung cancer who were having surgery intended to be curative. A couple of independent pathologists reviewed the resected tumor masses. Sequencing was performed only on DNA and RNA samples of high quality.

The receptor's source is a man between 60 and 70 years old with non-small cell lung cancer. Recombination connected TRBV24-1 to TRBJ2-1; a stretch of 11 junction bases matches TRBD2. Specimen: lung tumor tissue. The sequenced DNA is TGTGCCACCAGTGCCTCTGTAGCGGGAGGGGTGAACAATGAGCAGTTCTTC. Its protein product is CATSASVAGGVNNEQFF.